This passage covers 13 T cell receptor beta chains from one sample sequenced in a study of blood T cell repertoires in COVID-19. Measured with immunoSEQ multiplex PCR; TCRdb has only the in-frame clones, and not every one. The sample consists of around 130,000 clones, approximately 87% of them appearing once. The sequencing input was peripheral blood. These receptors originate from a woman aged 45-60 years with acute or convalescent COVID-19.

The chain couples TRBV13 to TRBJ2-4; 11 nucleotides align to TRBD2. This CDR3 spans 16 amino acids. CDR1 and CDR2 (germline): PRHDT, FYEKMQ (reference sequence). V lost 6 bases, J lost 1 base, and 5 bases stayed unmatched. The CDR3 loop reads CASSFRTSGAKNIQYF. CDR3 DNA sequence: TGTGCCAGCAGTTTCCGGACTAGCGGGGCCAAAAACATTCAGTACTTC.

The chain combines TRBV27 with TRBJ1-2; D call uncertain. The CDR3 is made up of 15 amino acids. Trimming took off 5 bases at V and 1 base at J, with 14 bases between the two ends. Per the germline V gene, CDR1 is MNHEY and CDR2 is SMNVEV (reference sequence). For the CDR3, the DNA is TGTGCCAGCAGTCCCCTCACGGGGAATAACTATGGCTACACCTTC. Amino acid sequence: CASSPLTGNNYGYTF.

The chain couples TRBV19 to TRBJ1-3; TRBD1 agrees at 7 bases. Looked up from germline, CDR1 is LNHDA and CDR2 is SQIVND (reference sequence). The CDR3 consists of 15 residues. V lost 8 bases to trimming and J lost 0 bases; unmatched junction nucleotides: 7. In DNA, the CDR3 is TGTGCCAGTTCAGGACAGGCAAGCTCTGGAAACACCATATATTTT. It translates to CASSGQASSGNTIYF.

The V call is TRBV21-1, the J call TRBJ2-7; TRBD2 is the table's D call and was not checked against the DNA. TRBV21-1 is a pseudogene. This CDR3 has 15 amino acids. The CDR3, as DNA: TGTGCCAGCAGTCAACCTTGGGACTCCCTCCACGAGCAGTACTTC. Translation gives CASSQPWDSLHEQYF.

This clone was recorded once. This chain's CDR3 is CASSYGSGGYEQYF. Written as DNA, the CDR3 is TGTGCCAGCAGTTATGGCTCAGGGGGTTACGAGCAGTACTTC. The chain has TRBV6-5 and TRBJ2-7; 7 positions match TRBD1. This CDR3 contains 14 residues. V was pared by 3 bases and J by 4 bases, with 6 bases of the junction left unmatched. Germline values: CDR1 MNHEY, CDR2 SVGAGI.

The CDR3 nucleotides are TGTGCCAGCAGCGCGGGACTAGCCTCCTACAATGAGCAGTTCTTC. Translation gives CASSAGLASYNEQFF. This chain links TRBV5-4 with TRBJ2-1; 9 nucleotides line up with TRBD2. Losses at the gene ends were 4 bases for V and 0 bases for J; bases not matched to a gene: 2. The CDR3 contains 15 residues. CDR1 SGHNT and CDR2 YYREEE come from the germline V gene (reference sequence). The whole variable domain, remainder taken from reference TRBV5-4 and TRBJ2-1, is ETGVTQSPTHLIKTRGQQVTLRCSSQSGHNTVSWYQQALGQGPQFIFQYYREEENGRGNFPPRFSGLQFPNYSSELNVNALELDDSALYLCASSAGLASYNEQFFGPGTRLTVL.

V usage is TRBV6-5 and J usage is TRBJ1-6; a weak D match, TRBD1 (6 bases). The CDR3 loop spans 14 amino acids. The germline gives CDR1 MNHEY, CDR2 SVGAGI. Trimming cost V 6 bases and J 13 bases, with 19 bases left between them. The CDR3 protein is CASSNLDSISPLHF. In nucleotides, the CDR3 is TGTGCCAGCAGCAATCTGGACAGTATCTCGCCCCTCCACTTT.

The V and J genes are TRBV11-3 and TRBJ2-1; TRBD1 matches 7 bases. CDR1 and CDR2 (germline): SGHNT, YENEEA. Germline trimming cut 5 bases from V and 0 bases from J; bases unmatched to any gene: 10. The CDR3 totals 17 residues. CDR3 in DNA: TGTGCCAGCAGCCCGCGGACAGGAAGGGCCTCCTACAATGAGCAGTTCTTC. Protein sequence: CASSPRTGRASYNEQFF.

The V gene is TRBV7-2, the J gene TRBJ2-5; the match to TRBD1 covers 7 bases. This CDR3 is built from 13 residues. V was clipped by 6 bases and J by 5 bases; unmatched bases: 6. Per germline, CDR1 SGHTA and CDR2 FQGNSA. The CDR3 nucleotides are TGTGCCAGCAGGGGGAGAGGGGGCGAGACCCAGTACTTC. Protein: CASRGRGGETQYF. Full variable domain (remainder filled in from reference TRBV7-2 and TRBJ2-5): GAGVSQSPSNKVTEKGKDVELRCDPISGHTALYWYRQSLGQGLEFLIYFQGNSAPDKSGLPSDRFSAERTGGSVSTLTIQRTQQEDSAVYLCASRGRGGETQYFGPGTRLLVL.

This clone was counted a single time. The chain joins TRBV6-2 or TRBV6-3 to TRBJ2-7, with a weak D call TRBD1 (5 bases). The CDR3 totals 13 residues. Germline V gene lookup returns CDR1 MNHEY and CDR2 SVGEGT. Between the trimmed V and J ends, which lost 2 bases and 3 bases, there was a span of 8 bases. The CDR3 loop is CASSYRGDYEQYF. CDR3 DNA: TGTGCCAGCAGTTACAGGGGCGACTACGAGCAGTACTTC.

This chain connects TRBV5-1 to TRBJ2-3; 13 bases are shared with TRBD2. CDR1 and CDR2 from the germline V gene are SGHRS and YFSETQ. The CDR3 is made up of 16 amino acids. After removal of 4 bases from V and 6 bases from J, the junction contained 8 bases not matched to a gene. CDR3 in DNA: TGCGCCAGCAGCCTGGGACTAGCGGGGTCCATGGATACGCAGTATTTT. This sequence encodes CASSLGLAGSMDTQYF.

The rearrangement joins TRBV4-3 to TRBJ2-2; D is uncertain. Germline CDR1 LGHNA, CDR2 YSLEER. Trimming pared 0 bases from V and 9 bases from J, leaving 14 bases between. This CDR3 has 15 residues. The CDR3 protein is CASSQDLEGWRELFF. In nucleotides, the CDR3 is TGCGCCAGCAGCCAAGATCTAGAAGGATGGCGGGAGCTGTTTTTT.

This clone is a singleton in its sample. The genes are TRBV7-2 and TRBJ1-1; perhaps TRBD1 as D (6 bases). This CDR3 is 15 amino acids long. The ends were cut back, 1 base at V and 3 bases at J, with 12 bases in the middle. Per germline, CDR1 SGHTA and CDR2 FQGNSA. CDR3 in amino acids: CASSLEGRGYTEAFF. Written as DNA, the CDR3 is TGTGCCAGCAGCTTAGAAGGCAGGGGCTACACTGAAGCTTTCTTT.